Below are 6 T cell receptor beta chains sequenced from a single sample in a study of shared clonotypes between healthy human individuals (dated by TCRdb to 2018 to 2021). Libraries were built with the immunoSEQ multiplex PCR assay. TCRdb obtained this table from immuneACCESS and retained in-frame rearrangements with V and J assigned. These tables miss some clones; where compared with another copy, unresolved V genes account for less than half of the shortfall, and the remainder is unexplained. The sample data list about 1.1 million clones, and around 78% of these were observed just once. The ten biggest clones cover 0.4% to 0.55% of the sample. Material for sequencing was memory CD4+ T cells from PBMCs. The cell subset or site label, read with the paper, signifies: CD45RA-negative fraction. The source of these receptors is a man younger than 30 in good health. Some clones in this sample may be carry-over from other donors' samples.

The V and J genes are TRBV5-4 and TRBJ2-1, with 8 nucleotides matching TRBD2. CDR1 is SGHNT, CDR2 YYREEE, per germline (reference sequence). CDR3 size: 16 residues. The ends lost 4 bases at V and 9 bases at J; junction bases unmatched: 15. Here the CDR3 DNA reads TGTGCCAGCAGCGGGACGGGAGGGACTCTTCCACTTGAGCAGTTCTTC. Protein product: CASSGTGGTLPLEQFF.

Of note for this clone: A much larger clone lies a single base off, so this may be a read error. The J gene is TRBJ2-7, the V gene TRBV7-2; 11 bases match TRBD1. Germline V lookup: CDR1 SGHTA, CDR2 FQGNSA. CDR3 size: 14 residues. Unmatched junction bases numbered 3, after V lost 5 bases and J lost 3 bases. The CDR3 sequence is CASSRDRGDYEQYF. Written as DNA, the CDR3 is TGTGCCAGCAGCCGGGACAGGGGGGACTACGAGCAGTACTTC.

The chain carries TRBV7-2 and TRBJ2-1; D possibly corresponds to TRBD1 (6 bases). The ends were cut back, 3 bases at V and 2 bases at J, with 11 bases in the middle. The germline gives CDR1 SGHTA, CDR2 FQGNSA. The CDR3 contains 15 residues. CDR3: CASSFHQGTYNEQFF. The CDR3 DNA is TGTGCCAGCAGCTTTCACCAGGGGACCTACAATGAGCAGTTCTTC.

This clone turned up a few times. The chain employs TRBV11-3 and TRBJ1-1, with TRBD1 as a possible D gene (6 bases). Germline CDR1 reads SGHNT; CDR2 reads YENEEA. Deletions cut 5 bases from V and 1 base from J, with 11 bases between. The CDR3 extends over 14 amino acids. The CDR3 DNA follows: TGTGCCAGCAGCGCAAACAGGGCGAACACTGAAGCTTTCTTT. Protein product: CASSANRANTEAFF.

This clone was counted once. The V call is TRBV11-2, the J call TRBJ2-4; the match to TRBD1 covers 7 bases. V was clipped by 5 bases and J by 0 bases; unmatched bases: 7. The CDR3 runs to 16 residues. CDR1 is SGHAT and CDR2 is FQNNGV in the germline V gene. The CDR3 DNA is TGTGCCAGCAGCCCATCCGGGACAGCAGCCAAAAACATTCAGTACTTC. This translates into CASSPSGTAAKNIQYF.

This clone was observed once. CDR3 loop: CASSSPGFYNEQFF. The CDR3 DNA sequence: TGTGCCAGCAGTTCCCCGGGATTCTACAATGAGCAGTTCTTC. The rearrangement joins TRBV2 to TRBJ2-1, with a weak D call TRBD2 (5 bases). The V end was cut by 5 bases, the J end by 3 bases, with 11 bases between. The CDR3 runs to 14 residues. Germline-derived CDR1 and CDR2 are SNHLY and FYNNEI.